The TCR beta chain under discussion was sequenced for a study of T cell responses to AZD1222 COVID-19 vaccine (TCRdb year 2021). Regarding the complete study: TCR sequencing was performed for 233 trial participants, of whom 200 to 220 were given two doses of AZD1222 and approximately 26 were given two doses of MenACWY control vaccine. Trial participants were enrolled into age subgroups of 18-55, 56-69 and 70-plus years, which contained approximately 150, 30 and 60 TCR-sequenced participants, respectively. The research as a whole found: Most participants were white British and females outnumbered males, and the authors suggested that clonal diversity may have been underestimated. In the small 56-69-year group, the increase in depth fell short of significance, most likely because of low power. The whole spike protein was spanned by vaccine-associated CD4 TCRs, and dominant responses were seen in regions 160-218 and 743-854. Nearly half of unique spike-specific TCRs reportedly recognized epitopes outside regions mutated in the B.1.351 and B.1.1.7 variants. Because no samples from the day 14 peak response were available, repertoires could be characterized only after the peak T cell response. Only 5 to 7 AZD1222 recipients were SARS-CoV-2 seropositive at baseline, limiting conclusions about previously exposed vaccinees. A significant rise in spike-specific TCR breadth and depth was observed after two AZD1222 doses relative to day 0 and relative to MenACWY recipients.

On this clone itself: Its antigen specificity is not known. No qualities accompany the bases; no much larger clone lies one base away.

The CDR3 regions of human TCRbeta chains were analyzed by immunosequencing. The published analysis was carried out like this. TCRs in the repertoires were matched against a reference library of SARS-CoV-2-specific TCRs that had been generated with the MIRA antigen-specificity platform. Breadth was defined as the fraction of unique TCRs that were SARS-CoV-2-associated. Depth was defined as the fraction of total T cells that were SARS-CoV-2-associated. Using the MIRA data, each spike-specific TCR was assigned both to the spike region to which the TCR was reactive and to a CD4 or CD8 class. Log10-transformed breadth and depth values were compared by one-way ANOVA with Sidak's multiple comparisons tests. The source is immuneACCESS, and TCRdb retained only in-frame sequences with V and J called. Part of the clones is not carried over; for the studies checked, unresolved V genes explain less than half of this, and the remainder is unexplained. V and J calls and clone size follow that table, whereas D and trimming were derived from the DNA. The sample table lists some 150,000 clones, around 87% of them with a count of one. The ten largest make up 4.3% of the sample.

The time point label, read with the paper, signifies: about 28 days (+/-7) after the second vaccine dose. AZD1222 recipients with second doses at about 4 weeks or about 12 weeks were pooled, because spike-specific TCR depth and breadth did not differ between schedules. Vaccinee samples were obtained from the UK trials COV001 and COV002, which included a single-blind randomized controlled phase 2/3 trial of AZD1222 (ChAdOx1 nCoV-19) in healthy adults. Trial participant PBMC samples were collected at day 0 and day 28 after the second dose for TCRbeta chain sequencing. Germline trimming: 6 bases from V, 4 bases from J; junction bases outside gene matches: 8. The CDR1 and CDR2 encoded by the germline V gene are MNHEY and SVGAGI. The cysteine opens and the phenylalanine closes a CDR3 of 14 amino acids. Kept here is only the CDR3 DNA, which spans 42 bases and is read in frame from base 1.

The sample was peripheral blood, taken 28 days after the second AZD1222 dose. The chain joins TRBV6-5 to TRBJ1-2; a stretch of 7 junction bases matches TRBD1. The clonotype originates from an adult who received the AZD1222 COVID-19 vaccine. The nucleotide sequence is given as TGTGCCAGCAGAGACCCGACAGGGCCCTATGGCTACACCTTC. Protein translation: CASRDPTGPYGYTF.